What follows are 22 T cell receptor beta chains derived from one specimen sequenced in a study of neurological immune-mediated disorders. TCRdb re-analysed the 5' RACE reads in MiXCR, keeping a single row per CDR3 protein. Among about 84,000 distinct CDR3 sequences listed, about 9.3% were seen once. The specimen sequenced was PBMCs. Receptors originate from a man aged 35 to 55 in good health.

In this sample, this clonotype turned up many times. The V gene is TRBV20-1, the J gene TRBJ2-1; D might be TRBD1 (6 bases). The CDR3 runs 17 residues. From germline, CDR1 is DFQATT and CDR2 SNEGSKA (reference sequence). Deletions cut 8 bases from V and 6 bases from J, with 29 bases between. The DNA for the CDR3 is TGCAGTAACCAGAACCCCGAGGCGATGGGACACTTCAATGAGCAGTTCTTC. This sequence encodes CSNQNPEAMGHFNEQFF.

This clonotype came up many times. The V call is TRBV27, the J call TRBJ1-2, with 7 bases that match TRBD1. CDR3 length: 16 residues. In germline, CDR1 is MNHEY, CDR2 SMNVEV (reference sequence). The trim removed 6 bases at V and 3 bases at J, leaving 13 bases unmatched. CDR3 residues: CASRRLSGQLDYGYTF. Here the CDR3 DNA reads TGTGCCAGCAGGAGGTTGTCGGGACAGCTTGACTATGGCTACACCTTC.

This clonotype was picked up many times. The CDR3 reads CASSVAGISQQETQYF. CDR3 nucleotide sequence: TGCGCCAGCAGCGTCGCAGGGATATCCCAGCAAGAGACCCAGTACTTC. This chain uses TRBV5-1 with TRBJ2-5; D is perhaps TRBD1 (5 bases). Germline CDR1 SGHRS, CDR2 YFSETQ. The CDR3 covers 16 residues. V shed 4 bases and J shed 2 bases, with 18 bases lying between them.

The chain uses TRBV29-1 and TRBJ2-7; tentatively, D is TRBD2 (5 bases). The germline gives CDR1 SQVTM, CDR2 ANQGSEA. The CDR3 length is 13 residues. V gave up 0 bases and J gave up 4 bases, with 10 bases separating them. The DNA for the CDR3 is TGCAGCGTTGAAGATAACAAGCGGTACGAGCAGTACTTC. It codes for CSVEDNKRYEQYF.

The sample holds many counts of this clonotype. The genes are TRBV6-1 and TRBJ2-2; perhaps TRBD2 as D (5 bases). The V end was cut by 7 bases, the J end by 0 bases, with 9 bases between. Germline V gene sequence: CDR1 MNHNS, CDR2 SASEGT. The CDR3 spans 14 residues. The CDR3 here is CASTPDSNTGELFF. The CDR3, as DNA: TGTGCCAGCACTCCGGACTCGAACACCGGGGAGCTGTTTTTT.

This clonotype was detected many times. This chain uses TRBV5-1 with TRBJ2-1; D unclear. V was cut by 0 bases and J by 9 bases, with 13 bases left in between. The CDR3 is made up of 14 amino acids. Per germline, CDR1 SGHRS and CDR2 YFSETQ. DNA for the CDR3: TGCGCCAGCAGCTTGGGGTCCAGAGGCGGTGAGCAGTTCTTC. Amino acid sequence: CASSLGSRGGEQFF.

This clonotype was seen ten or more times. The CDR3 DNA follows: TGTGCCACCAGCAGCCGGACAGGGGGCGAAGGCTACACCTTC. Its translation: CATSSRTGGEGYTF. J is TRBJ1-2 and V is TRBV15; 11 bases agree with TRBD1. Trimming took 3 bases from V and 8 from J; bases not matched to a gene: 5. Germline CDR1 reads LNHNV; CDR2 reads YYDKDF (reference sequence). The CDR3 contains 14 residues.

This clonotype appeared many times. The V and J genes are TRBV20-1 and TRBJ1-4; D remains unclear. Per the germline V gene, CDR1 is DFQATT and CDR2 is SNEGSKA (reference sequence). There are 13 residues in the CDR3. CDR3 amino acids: CSSRGGTNEKLFF. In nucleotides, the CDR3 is TGCAGCTCCCGGGGAGGGACTAATGAAAAACTGTTTTTT.

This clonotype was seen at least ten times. This chain's CDR3 is CSARDPGGAGGGKEQFF. CDR3 nucleotide sequence: TGCAGTGCTAGAGACCCCGGAGGAGCGGGGGGTGGGAAGGAGCAGTTCTTC. V gene TRBV20-1 combines with J gene TRBJ2-1; 9 positions match TRBD2. V dropped 0 bases and J dropped 10; count of bases not matched to a gene: 16. This CDR3 contains 17 residues. The V gene's germline CDR1 is DFQATT and CDR2 SNEGSKA (reference sequence).

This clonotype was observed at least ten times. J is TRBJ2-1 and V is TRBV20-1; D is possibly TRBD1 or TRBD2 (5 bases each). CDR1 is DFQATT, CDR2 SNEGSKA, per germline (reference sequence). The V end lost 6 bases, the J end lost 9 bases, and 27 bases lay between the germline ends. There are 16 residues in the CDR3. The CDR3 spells CSAFALGTLHSSEQFF. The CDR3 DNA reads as TGCAGTGCGTTCGCCCTAGGGACCCTCCACTCCAGTGAGCAGTTCTTC.

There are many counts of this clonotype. CDR3 DNA: TGCAGTGCCCGGGGAGAGGGGGGGGCCTTTAACACTGAAGCTTTCTTT. Residues: CSARGEGGAFNTEAFF. The chain carries TRBV20-1 and TRBJ1-1; a weak D match, TRBD1 (6 bases). V lost 6 bases, J lost 2 bases, and 22 bases lay in between. The CDR3 extends over 16 amino acids. The germline CDR1 and CDR2 sequences are DFQATT and SNEGSKA (reference sequence).

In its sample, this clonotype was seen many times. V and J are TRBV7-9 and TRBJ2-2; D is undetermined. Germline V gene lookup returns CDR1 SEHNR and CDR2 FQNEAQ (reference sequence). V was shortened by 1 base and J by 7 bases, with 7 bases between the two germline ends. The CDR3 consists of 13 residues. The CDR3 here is CASSLVLHGELFF. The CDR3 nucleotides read TGTGCCAGCAGCTTAGTTCTCCACGGGGAGCTGTTTTTT. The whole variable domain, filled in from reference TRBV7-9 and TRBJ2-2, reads DTGVSQNPRHKITKRGQNVTFRCDPISEHNRLYWYRQTLGQGPEFLTYFQNEAQLEKSRLLSDRFSAERPKGSFSTLEIQRTEQGDSAMYLCASSLVLHGELFFGEGSRLTVL.

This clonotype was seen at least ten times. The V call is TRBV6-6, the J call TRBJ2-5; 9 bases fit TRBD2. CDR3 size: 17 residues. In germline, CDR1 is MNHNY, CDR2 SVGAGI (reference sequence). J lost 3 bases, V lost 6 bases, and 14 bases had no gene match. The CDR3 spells CASSPRIAAGGEETQYF. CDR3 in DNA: TGTGCCAGCAGCCCCCGTATAGCGGCGGGAGGGGAAGAGACCCAGTACTTC.

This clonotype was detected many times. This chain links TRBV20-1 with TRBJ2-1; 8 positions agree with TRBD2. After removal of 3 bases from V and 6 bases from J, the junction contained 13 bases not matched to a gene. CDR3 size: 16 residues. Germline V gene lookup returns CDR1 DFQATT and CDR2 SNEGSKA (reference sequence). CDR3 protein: CSASGVGQRGSNEQFF. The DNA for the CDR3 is TGCAGTGCTAGTGGGGTAGGGCAGCGGGGGAGCAATGAGCAGTTCTTC.

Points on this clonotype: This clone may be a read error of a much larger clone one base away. The CDR3 region has the DNA TGTGCCAGCAGCCTAGCGACCTCGCCGAACAATGAGCAGTTCTTC. Residues: CASSLATSPNNEQFF. The rearrangement uses TRBV7-2 and TRBJ2-1, with D maybe TRBD2 (6 bases). CDR1 and CDR2 from the germline V gene are SGHTA and FQGNSA. The CDR3 covers 15 residues.

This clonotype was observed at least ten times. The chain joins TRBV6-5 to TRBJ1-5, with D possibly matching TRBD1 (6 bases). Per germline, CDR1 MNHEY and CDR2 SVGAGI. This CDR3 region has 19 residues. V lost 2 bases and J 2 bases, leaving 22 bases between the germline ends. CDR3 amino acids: CASSYPRGAGAEGNQPQHF. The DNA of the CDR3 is TGTGCCAGCAGTTACCCCCGGGGGGCAGGGGCGGAGGGCAATCAGCCCCAGCATTTT.

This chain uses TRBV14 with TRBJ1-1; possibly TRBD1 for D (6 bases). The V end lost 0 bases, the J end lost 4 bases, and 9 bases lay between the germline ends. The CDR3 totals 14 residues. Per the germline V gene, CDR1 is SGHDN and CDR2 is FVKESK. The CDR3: CASSQDEGGTEAFF. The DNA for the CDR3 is TGTGCCAGCAGCCAAGATGAAGGGGGCACTGAAGCTTTCTTT.

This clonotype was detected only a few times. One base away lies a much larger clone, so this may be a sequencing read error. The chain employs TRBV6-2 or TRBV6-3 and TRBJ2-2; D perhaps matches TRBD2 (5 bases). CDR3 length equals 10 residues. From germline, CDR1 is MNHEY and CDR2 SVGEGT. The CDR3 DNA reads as TGTGCCAGCAAAGCCGGGGATCTGTTTTTT. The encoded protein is CASKAGDLFF.

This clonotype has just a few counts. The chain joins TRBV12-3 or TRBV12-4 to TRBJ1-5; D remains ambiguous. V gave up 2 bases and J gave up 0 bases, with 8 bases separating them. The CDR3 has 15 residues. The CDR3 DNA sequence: TGTGCCAGCAGTTTACTCGGTTCTAGCAATCAGCCCCAGCATTTT. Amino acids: CASSLLGSSNQPQHF.

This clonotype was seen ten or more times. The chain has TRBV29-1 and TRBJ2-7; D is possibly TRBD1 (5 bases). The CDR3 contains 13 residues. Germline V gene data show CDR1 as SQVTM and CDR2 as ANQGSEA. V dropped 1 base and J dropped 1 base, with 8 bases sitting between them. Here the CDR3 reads CSVEGGHSYEQYF. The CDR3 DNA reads TGCAGCGTTGAAGGCGGACATTCCTACGAGCAGTACTTC.

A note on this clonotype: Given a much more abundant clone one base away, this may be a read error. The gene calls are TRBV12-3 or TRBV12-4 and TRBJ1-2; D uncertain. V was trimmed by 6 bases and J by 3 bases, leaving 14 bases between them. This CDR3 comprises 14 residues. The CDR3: CASSRSSIHYGYTF. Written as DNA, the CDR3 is TGTGCCAGCAGCCGGTCCTCAATCCACTATGGCTACACCTTC.

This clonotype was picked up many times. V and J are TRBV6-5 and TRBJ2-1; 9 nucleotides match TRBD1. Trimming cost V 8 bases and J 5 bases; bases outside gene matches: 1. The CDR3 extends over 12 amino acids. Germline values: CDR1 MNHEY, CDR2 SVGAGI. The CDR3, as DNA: TGTGCCAGCCGACAGGGGGACAATGAGCAGTTCTTC. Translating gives CASRQGDNEQFF.